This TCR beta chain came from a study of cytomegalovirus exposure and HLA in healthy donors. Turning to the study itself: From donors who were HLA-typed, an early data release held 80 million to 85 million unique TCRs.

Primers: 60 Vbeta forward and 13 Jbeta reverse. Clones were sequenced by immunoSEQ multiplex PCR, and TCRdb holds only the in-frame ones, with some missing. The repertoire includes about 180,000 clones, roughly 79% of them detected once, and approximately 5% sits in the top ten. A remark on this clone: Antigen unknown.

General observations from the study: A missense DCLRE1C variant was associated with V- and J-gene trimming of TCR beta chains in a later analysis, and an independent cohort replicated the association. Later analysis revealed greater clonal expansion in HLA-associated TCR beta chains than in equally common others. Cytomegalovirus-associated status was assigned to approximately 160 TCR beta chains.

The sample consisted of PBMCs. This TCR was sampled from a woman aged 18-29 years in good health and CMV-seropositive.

CDR3 protein: CASNSGQGLHEQFF. CDR3 DNA: TGTGCCAGCAACTCGGGACAGGGGCTACATGAGCAGTTCTTC. The J gene is TRBJ2-1, the V gene TRBV9; 10 nucleotides agree with TRBD1. CDR1 and CDR2 (germline): SGDLS, YYNGEE. The CDR3 has 14 residues. The trim removed 6 bases at V and 8 bases at J, leaving 8 bases unmatched.